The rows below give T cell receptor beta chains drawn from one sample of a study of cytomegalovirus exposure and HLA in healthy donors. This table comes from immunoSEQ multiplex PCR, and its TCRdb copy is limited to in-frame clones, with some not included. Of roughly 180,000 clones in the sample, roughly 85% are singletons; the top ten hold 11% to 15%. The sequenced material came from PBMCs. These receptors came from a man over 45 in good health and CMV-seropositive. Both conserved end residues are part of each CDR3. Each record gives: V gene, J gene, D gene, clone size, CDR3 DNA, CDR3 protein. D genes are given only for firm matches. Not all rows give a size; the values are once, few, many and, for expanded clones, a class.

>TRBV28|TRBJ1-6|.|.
TGTGCCAGCAGTTTAGGAGGGCTTCTCAATTCACCCCTCCACTTT
CASSLGGLLNSPLHF
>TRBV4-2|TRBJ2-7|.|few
TGTGCCAGCAGCCAAGGGAGGGACAGTTTCTACGAGCAGTACTTC
CASSQGRDSFYEQYF
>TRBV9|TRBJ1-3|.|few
TGTGCCAGCAGCGGGACAGCCTCTGGAAACACCATATATTTT
CASSGTASGNTIYF
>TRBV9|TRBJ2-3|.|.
TGTGCCAGCAGCGTAGATACAGGCAAAGATACGCAGTATTTT
CASSVDTGKDTQYF
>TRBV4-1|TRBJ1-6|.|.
TGCGCCAGCAGCCAAGATAGGGGCACTGAAAATTCACCCCTCCACTTT
CASSQDRGTENSPLHF
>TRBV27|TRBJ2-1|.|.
TGTGCCAGCAGTTTGCTAGGCAGGGTCAATGAGCAGTTCTTC
CASSLLGRVNEQFF
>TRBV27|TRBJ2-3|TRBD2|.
TGTGCCAGCAGTTTTGGGGCACTAGCGGGTCCAGATACGCAGTATTTT
CASSFGALAGPDTQYF
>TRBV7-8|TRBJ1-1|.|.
TGTGCCAGCAGCTTCGGGGGGGGCGGGGTGGGCACTGAAGCTTTCTTT
CASSFGGGGVGTEAFF
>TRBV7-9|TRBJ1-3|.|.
TGTGCCAGCAGCTTAGTGTCAGTAACTAGCTCTGGAAACACCATATATTTT
CASSLVSVTSSGNTIYF
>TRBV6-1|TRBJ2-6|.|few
TGTGCCAGCAGTGCCCGGGTCGGCGGGTCTGGGGCCAACGTCCTGACTTTC
CASSARVGGSGANVLTF
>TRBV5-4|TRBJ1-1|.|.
TGTGCCAGCAGCCCCCGCGCAGGGCAGTATTCCGGAGCTTTCTTT
CASSPRAGQYSGAFF
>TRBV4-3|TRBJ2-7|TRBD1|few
TGCGCCAGCAGCCAATCTACAGGGGGAGACGAGCAGTACTTC
CASSQSTGGDEQYF
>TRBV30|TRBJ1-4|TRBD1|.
TGTGCCTGGAGTGTCGGAGGGACAGGCGAAAAACTGTTTTTT
CAWSVGGTGEKLFF
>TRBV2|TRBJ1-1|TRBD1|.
TGTGCCAGCAGTGACCCCCGGGACAGGAGAGAAGCTTTCTTT
CASSDPRDRREAFF
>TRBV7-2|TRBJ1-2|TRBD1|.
TGTGCCAGCAGCCTAACCGGGACAGGGGTTTTCTATGGCTACACCTTC
CASSLTGTGVFYGYTF
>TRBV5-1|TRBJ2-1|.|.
TGCGCCAGCAGACCTCAAGGGAGTTACAATGAGCAGTTCTTC
CASRPQGSYNEQFF
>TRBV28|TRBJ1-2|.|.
TGTGCCAGCAGTTTATTTTTAGTTAACTATGGCTACACCTTC
CASSLFLVNYGYTF
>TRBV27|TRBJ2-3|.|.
TGTGCCAGCAGTTTCGCGGTTTCAGATACGCAGTATTTT
CASSFAVSDTQYF
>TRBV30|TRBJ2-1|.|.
TGTGCCTGGAGTCTAGGAAGTGAGCAGTTCTTC
CAWSLGSEQFF
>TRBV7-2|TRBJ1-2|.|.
TGTGCCAGCGGGGCAGGGATAGGGTATGGCTACACCTTC
CASGAGIGYGYTF
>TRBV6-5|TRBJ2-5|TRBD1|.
TGTGCCAGCAGCCCGACAGGGGGACTGGTGGAGACCCAGTACTTC
CASSPTGGLVETQYF
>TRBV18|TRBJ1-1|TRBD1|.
TGTGCCAGCTCACCGGGGACAGGGGTGAACACTGAAGCTTTCTTT
CASSPGTGVNTEAFF
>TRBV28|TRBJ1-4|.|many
TGTGCCAGCCTCACGGCGGGTAATGAAAAACTGTTTTTT
CASLTAGNEKLFF
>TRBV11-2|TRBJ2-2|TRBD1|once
TGTGCCAGCAGAAAACAGGGGGCAGACACCGGGGAGCTGTTTTTT
CASRKQGADTGELFF
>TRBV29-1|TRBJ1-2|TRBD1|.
TGCAGCGTTAGGGGGTCAGGGGGCCCGCTTAACTATGGCTACACCTTC
CSVRGSGGPLNYGYTF
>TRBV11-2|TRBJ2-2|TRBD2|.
TGTGCCAGCAGCCGAACTAGCGCAGGCACCGGGGAGCTGTTTTTT
CASSRTSAGTGELFF
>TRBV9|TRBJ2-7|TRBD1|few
TGTGCCAGCAGCGTAGGACAGGGGGCCTACGAGCAGTACTTC
CASSVGQGAYEQYF
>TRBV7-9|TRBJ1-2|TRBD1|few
TGTGCCAGCAGCACACTTACAACGAAAGACAGGGGTTATGGCTACACCTTC
CASSTLTTKDRGYGYTF
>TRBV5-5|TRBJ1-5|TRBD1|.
TGTGCCAGCAGCTCCCACCAGGGGGGCAATCAGCCCCAGCATTTT
CASSSHQGGNQPQHF